This TCR beta chain was found in a study of T-cell reconstitution after alpha-beta-depleted transplantation in children. The study's findings and limits: Where alpha-beta T cells came from about two months after transplant was reportedly several hundred expanded graft clones.

After removal of 8 bases from V and 3 bases from J, the junction contained 8 bases not matched to a gene. CDR1 is SQVTM, CDR2 ANQGSEA, per germline. The CDR3 is 13 residues long. This clonotype was observed a handful of times. Its antigen remains unidentified. Construction of the TCRbeta library involved unique molecular identifiers. MiXCR, run by TCRdb on the PCR reads, gives a single entry per CDR3 protein. The sample has fewer than 500,000 distinct CDR3 sequences; around 46% are singletons. This TCR came from a girl aged 2 to 10 with aplastic anemia, due to receive a stem cell transplant. The sample consisted of PBMCs, taken before TCRalphabeta/CD19-depleted stem cell transplant. This rearrangement joins TRBV29-1 to TRBJ2-5, with 8 bases that match TRBD1. CDR3: CSLNRGTKETQYF. CDR3 sequence (DNA): TGCAGCCTCAACAGGGGGACCAAAGAGACCCAGTACTTC. Complete variable domain (other parts from reference TRBV29-1 and TRBJ2-5): SAVISQKPSRDICQRGTSLTIQCQVDSQVTMMFWYRQQPGQSLTLIATANQGSEATYESGFVIDKFPISRPNLTFSTLTVSNMSPEDSSIYLCSLNRGTKETQYFGPGTRLLVL.